Sequencing of this TCR beta chain was carried out in a study of CD8 T cells in ankylosing spondylitis. Findings and caveats of the study: There was a TCR beta motif, made of eight highly homologous variants, that appeared characteristic of ankylosing spondylitis blood. The authors found the disease-linked clones to be CD8+ and relatively rare in peripheral blood. From matched ankylosing spondylitis synovial fluid, disease-linked clones were reportedly recovered at significantly enriched levels.

This clonotype was picked up a small number of times. The antigen is unknown. Library preparation for TCR beta used quantitative 5'-RACE with molecular barcodes. TCRdb fed the 5' RACE reads into MiXCR, producing one record per CDR3 protein. Among roughly 300,000 distinct CDR3 sequences, roughly 8% were seen once, and the ten largest hold roughly 14%. The CDR3 has 15 residues. With 2 bases removed from V and 8 bases from J, the gap between germline ends came to 17 bases. Germline V CDR1 and CDR2: MNHEY, SMNVEV (reference sequence). The TCR originated in a male donor with ankylosing spondylitis. The sequenced sample was blood, either unsorted or a sorted T cell fraction (not recorded which). This sequence joins TRBV27 and TRBJ2-3; D is tentatively TRBD1 or TRBD2 (7 bases each). Written as DNA, the CDR3 is TGTGCCAGCAGTTTACGGCCCAGGGGGGGTACTACGCAGTATTTT. It translates to CASSLRPRGGTTQYF.